This TCR beta chain is drawn from a study of T cells in Graves' hyperthyroidism and ophthalmopathy. Study-level results: Most clonotypes expanded in the thyroid (above 0.001) were also present in blood. Researchers report that a 13 V-J model separated ophthalmopathy from stable hyperthyroidism.

The CDR3 has 16 residues. The V and J ends lost 3 bases and 1 base respectively, with 12 bases between them. Germline CDR1 and CDR2: SEHNR and FQNEAQ (reference sequence). Pregnant or lactating patients were excluded, as were those with uncontrolled infection or other autoimmune disease. Diagnoses were made from clinical symptoms, serum measures (thyroxine and TRAb), thyroid ultrasound and orbital computed tomography. This clonotype was observed at least ten times. Its antigen is not identified. Researchers took RNA transcripts and amplified the TCR beta CDR3 regions from them. During a first-round RT-PCR of the TCR CDR3, the HTBI primer set was used. TCRdb re-called the multiplex PCR reads with MiXCR, one entry per CDR3 protein. The sample holds 500,000 to 600,000 distinct CDR3 sequences, roughly 46% seen once.

The material sequenced was peripheral blood or thyroid tissue (not recorded which). J is TRBJ2-2 and V is TRBV7-9; no reliable D call. The sequence was obtained from an adult woman with Graves' disease, either hyperthyroidism or ophthalmopathy (not recorded which). CDR3 protein: CASSFSARQNTGELFF. The DNA of the CDR3 is TGTGCCAGCAGCTTTAGTGCGAGACAGAACACCGGGGAGCTGTTTTTT.